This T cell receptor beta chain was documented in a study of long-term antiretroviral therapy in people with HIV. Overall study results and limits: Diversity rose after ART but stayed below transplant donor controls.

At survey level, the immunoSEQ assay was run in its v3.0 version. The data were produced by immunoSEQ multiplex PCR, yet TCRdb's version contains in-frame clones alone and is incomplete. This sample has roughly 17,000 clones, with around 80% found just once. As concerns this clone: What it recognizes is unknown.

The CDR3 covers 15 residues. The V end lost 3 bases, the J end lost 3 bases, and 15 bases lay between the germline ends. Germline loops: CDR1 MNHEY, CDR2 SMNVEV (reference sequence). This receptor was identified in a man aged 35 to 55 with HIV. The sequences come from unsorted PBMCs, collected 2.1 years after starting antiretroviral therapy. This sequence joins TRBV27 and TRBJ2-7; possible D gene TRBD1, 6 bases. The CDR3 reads CASSFRRTDHYEQYF. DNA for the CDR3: TGTGCCAGCAGTTTTAGAAGGACAGACCACTACGAGCAGTACTTC.